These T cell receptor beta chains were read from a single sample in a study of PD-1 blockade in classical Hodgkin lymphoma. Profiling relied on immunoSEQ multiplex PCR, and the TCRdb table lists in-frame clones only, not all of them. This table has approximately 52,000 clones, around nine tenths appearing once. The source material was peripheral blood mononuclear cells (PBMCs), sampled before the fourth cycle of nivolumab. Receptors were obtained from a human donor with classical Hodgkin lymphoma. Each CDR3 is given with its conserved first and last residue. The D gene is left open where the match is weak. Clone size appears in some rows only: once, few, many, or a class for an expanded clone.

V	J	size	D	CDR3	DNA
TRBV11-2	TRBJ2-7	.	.	CASSLVRRAGGGEQYF	TGTGCCAGCAGCTTAGTTCGTCGGGCAGGGGGGGGCGAGCAGTACTTC
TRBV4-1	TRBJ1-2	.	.	CASSFRDNIYGYTF	TGCGCCAGCAGCTTCCGGGACAACATCTATGGCTACACCTTC
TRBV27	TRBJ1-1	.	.	CASSPGGWTEAFF	TGTGCCAGCAGTCCCGGGGGGTGGACTGAAGCTTTCTTT
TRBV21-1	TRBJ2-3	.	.	CASSMEDTQYF	TGTGCCAGCAGCATGGAAGATACGCAGTATTTT
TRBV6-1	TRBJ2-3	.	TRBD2	CASSEAPLAGADTQYF	TGTGCCAGCAGTGAAGCGCCTCTAGCGGGAGCAGATACGCAGTATTTT
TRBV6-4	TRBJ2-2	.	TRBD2	CASSAVGGGGAANTGELFF	TGTGCCAGCAGTGCGGTTGGTGGCGGGGGAGCCGCGAACACCGGGGAGCTGTTTTTT
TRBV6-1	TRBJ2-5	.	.	CASSEGWAGPYF	TGTGCCAGCAGTGAAGGATGGGCAGGACCGTACTTC
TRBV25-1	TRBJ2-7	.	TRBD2	CATEGTSGGYEQYF	TGTGCCACCGAGGGGACTAGCGGGGGCTACGAGCAGTACTTC
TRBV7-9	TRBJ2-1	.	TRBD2	CASSRSVAGYNEQFF	TGTGCCAGCAGTCGATCCGTAGCGGGGTACAATGAGCAGTTCTTC
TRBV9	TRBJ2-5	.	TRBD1	CASSVKDRAQETQYF	TGTGCCAGCAGCGTTAAGGACAGGGCCCAAGAGACCCAGTACTTC
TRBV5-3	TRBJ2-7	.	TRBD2	CARSRRCGLAPGGAYEQYF	TGTGCCAGAAGCCGCAGGTGCGGACTAGCGCCCGGAGGGGCCTACGAGCAGTACTTC
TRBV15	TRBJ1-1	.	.	CATSRANIKDGNTEAFF	TGTGCCACCAGCAGAGCCAACATCAAGGACGGGAACACTGAAGCTTTCTTT
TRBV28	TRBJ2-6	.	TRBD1	CASSLWGGQGSSGANVLTF	TGTGCCAGCAGTTTATGGGGGGGACAGGGCAGCTCTGGGGCCAACGTCCTGACTTTC
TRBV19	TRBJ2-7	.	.	CASSQLWGPEQYF	TGTGCCAGTAGTCAACTTTGGGGTCCCGAGCAGTACTTC
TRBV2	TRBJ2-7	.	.	CASSRGRPLEQYF	TGTGCCAGCAGTAGAGGACGGCCATTGGAGCAGTACTTC
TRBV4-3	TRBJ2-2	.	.	CASSQALSPGTNTGELFF	TGCGCCAGCAGCCAAGCCCTCTCCCCCGGGACAAACACCGGGGAGCTGTTTTTT
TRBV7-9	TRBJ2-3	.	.	CASTRREFSTDTQYF	TGTGCCAGCACCCGAAGGGAGTTTAGCACAGATACGCAGTATTTT
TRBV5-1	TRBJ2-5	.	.	CASSLGGQETQYF	TGCGCCAGCAGCTTGGGAGGGCAAGAGACCCAGTACTTC
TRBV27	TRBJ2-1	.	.	CASSIISGGDEQFF	TGTGCCAGCAGTATCATTTCAGGTGGCGATGAGCAGTTCTTC
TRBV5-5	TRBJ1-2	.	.	CASSFEVTGYGYTF	TGTGCCAGCAGCTTCGAAGTGACGGGCTATGGCTACACCTTC
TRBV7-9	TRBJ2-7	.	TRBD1	CASSRTGDYEQYF	TGTGCCAGCAGCCGGACAGGGGACTACGAGCAGTACTTC
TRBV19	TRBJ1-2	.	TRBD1	CASIRQGATDYGYTF	TGTGCCAGTATCCGACAGGGGGCCACGGACTATGGCTACACCTTC
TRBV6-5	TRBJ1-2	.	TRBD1	CASSPQGGSNYGYTF	TGTGCCAGCAGCCCCCAGGGGGGAAGTAACTATGGCTACACCTTC
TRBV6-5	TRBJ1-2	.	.	CASRPDTNYGYTF	TGTGCCAGCAGGCCAGACACGAACTATGGCTACACCTTC
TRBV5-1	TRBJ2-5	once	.	CASSFSPQGTQETQYF	TGCGCCAGCAGCTTTTCGCCCCAGGGGACTCAAGAGACCCAGTACTTC
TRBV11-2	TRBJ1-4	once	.	CASSIDGTEKLFF	TGTGCCAGCAGCATAGACGGAACAGAAAAACTGTTTTTT
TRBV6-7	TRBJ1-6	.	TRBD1	CASSYSDRGKNNSPLHF	TGTGCCAGCAGTTACTCGGACAGGGGGAAAAATAATTCACCCCTCCACTTT
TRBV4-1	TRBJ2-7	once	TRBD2	CASSPSSGGAVDNEQYF	TGCGCCAGCAGCCCCTCCAGCGGGGGGGCCGTCGATAACGAGCAGTACTTC
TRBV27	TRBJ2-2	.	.	CASSLSLASNTGELFF	TGTGCCAGCAGTTTATCTCTAGCGTCGAACACCGGGGAGCTGTTTTTT
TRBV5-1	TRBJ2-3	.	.	CASSLAHSTDTQYF	TGCGCCAGCAGCTTGGCCCACTCCACAGATACGCAGTATTTT
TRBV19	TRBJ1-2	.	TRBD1	CASSISAGGDYGYTF	TGTGCCAGTAGTATCAGTGCAGGGGGCGACTATGGCTACACCTTC
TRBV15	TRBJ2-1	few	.	CATSSLTFRGNEQFF	TGTGCCACCAGCAGTTTGACTTTTCGAGGCAATGAGCAGTTCTTC
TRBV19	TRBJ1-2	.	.	CASSMSSNYGYTF	TGTGCCAGTAGTATGTCGAGTAACTATGGCTACACCTTC
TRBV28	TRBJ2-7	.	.	CASSLWASSYEQYF	TGTGCCAGCAGTTTATGGGCAAGCTCCTACGAGCAGTACTTC
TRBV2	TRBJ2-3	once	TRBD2	CASTRMTSDTDTQYF	TGTGCCAGCACCAGGATGACTAGCGATACAGATACGCAGTATTTT
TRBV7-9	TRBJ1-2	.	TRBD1	CASSLVGGGTGSNYTF	TGTGCCAGCAGCTTAGTAGGGGGCGGGACAGGGTCGAACTACACCTTC
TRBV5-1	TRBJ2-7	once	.	CASSLVGHSDGQYF	TGCGCCAGCAGCTTGGTTGGGCATTCTGACGGGCAGTACTTC
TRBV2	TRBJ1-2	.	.	CASSERAAYGYTF	TGTGCCAGCAGTGAAAGGGCGGCTTATGGCTACACCTTC
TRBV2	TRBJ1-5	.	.	CASSDRVWNQPQHF	TGTGCCAGCAGTGACAGGGTTTGGAATCAGCCCCAGCATTTT
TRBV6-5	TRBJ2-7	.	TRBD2	CASSYSQASGGYEQYF	TGTGCCAGCAGTTACTCGCAGGCTAGCGGTGGCTACGAGCAGTACTTC
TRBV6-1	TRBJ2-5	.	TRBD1	CASSEAARGLETQYF	TGTGCCAGCAGTGAAGCGGCCAGGGGGCTAGAGACCCAGTACTTC